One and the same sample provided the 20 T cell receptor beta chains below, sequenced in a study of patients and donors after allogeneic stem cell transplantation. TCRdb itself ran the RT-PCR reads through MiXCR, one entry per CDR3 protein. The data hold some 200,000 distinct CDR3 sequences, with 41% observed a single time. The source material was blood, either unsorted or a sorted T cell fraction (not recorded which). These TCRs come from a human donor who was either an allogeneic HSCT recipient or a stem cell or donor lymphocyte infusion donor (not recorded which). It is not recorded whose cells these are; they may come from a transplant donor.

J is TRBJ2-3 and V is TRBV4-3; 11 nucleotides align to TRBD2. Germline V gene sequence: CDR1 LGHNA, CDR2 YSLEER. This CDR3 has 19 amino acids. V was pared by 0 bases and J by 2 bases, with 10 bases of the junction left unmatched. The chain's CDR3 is CASSQDRGTSGLNTDTQYF. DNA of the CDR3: TGCGCCAGCAGCCAAGATCGGGGGACTAGCGGTCTTAACACAGATACGCAGTATTTT.

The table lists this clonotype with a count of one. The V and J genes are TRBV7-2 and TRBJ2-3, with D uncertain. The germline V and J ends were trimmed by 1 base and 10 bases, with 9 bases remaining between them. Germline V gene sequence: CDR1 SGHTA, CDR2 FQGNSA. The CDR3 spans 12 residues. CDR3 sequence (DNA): TGTGCCAGCAGCTTAGGAGGTAGCCCGCAGTATTTT. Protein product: CASSLGGSPQYF.

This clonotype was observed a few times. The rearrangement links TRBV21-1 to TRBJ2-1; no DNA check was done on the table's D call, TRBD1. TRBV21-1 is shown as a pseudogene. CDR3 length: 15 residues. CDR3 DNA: TGTGCCAGCAGCAAAGTTCCGGGCCTTAACAATGAGCAGTTCTTC. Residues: CASSKVPGLNNEQFF.

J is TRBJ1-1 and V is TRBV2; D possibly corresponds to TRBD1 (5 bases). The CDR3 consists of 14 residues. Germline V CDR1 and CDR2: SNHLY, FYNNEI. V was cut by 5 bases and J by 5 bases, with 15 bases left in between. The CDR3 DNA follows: TGTGCCAGCAGTATCACATACCGACAGACTGAAGCTTTCTTT. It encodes CASSITYRQTEAFF.

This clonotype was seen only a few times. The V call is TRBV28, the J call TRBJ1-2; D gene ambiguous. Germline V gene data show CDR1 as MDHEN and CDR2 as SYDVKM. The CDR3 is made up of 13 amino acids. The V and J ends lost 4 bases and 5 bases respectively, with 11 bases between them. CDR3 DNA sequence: TGTGCCAGCAGTTCCGGCGGACTTTATGGCTACACCTTC. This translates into CASSSGGLYGYTF.

CDR3 protein: CASRSVAGGPYDEQFF. CDR3 nucleotide sequence: TGTGCCAGCAGGTCCGTAGCGGGAGGGCCTTACGATGAGCAGTTCTTC. The chain carries TRBV6-5 and TRBJ2-1, with TRBD2 matching 11 bases. CDR3 length equals 16 residues. The germline CDR1 and CDR2 sequences are MNHEY and SVGAGI. After removal of 6 bases from V and 8 bases from J, the junction contained 12 bases not matched to a gene.

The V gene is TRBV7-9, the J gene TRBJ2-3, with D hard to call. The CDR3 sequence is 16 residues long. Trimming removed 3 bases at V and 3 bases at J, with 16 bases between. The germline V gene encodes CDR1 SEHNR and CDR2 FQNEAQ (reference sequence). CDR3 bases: TGTGCCAGCAGCTTCGCCGGTTCCGGTAGGACAGATACGCAGTATTTT. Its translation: CASSFAGSGRTDTQYF.

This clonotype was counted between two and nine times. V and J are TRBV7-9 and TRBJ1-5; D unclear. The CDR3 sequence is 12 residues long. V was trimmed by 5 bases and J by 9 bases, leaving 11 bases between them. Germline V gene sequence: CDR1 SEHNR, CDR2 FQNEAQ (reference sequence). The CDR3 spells CASSTPGGPQHF. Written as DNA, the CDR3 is TGTGCCAGCAGCACCCCCGGAGGGCCCCAGCATTTT.

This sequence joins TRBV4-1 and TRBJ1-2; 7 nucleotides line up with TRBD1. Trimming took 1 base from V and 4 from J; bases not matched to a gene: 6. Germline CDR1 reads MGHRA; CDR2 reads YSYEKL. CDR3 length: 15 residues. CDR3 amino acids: CASSQGGDRAYGYTF. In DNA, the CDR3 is TGCGCCAGCAGCCAAGGGGGAGACAGGGCCTATGGCTACACCTTC.

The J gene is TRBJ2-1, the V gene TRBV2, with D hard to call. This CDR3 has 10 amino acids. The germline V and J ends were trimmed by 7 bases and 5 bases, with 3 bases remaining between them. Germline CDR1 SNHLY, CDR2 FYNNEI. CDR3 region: CASTDNEQFF. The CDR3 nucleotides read TGTGCCAGCACGGACAATGAGCAGTTCTTC.

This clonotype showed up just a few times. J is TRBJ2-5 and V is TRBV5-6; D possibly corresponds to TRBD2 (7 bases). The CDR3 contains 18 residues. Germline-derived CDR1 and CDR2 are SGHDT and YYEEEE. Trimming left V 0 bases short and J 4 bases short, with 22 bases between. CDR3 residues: CASSLDREVVIAGETQYF. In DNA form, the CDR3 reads TGTGCCAGCAGCTTGGACAGGGAGGTGGTTATAGCGGGAGAGACCCAGTACTTC.

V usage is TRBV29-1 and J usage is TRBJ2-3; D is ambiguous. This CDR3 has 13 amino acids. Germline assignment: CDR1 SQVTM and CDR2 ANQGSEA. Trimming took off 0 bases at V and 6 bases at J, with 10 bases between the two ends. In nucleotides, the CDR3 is TGCAGCGTTGAAGATGGGCTAGGTGATACGCAGTATTTT. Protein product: CSVEDGLGDTQYF.

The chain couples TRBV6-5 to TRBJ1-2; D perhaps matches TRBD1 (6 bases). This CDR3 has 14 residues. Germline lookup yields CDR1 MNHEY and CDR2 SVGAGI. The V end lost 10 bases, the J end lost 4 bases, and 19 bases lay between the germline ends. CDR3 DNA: TGTGCCACCGCGGACAGTTTGAGCCCCTATGGCTACACCTTC. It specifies CATADSLSPYGYTF.

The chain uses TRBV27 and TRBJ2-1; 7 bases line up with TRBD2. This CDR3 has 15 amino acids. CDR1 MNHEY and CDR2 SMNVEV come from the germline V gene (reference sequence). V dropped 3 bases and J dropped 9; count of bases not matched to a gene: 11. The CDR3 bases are TGTGCCAGCAGTTTTCGGCAGGGAGGGGTAGGTGAGCAGTTCTTC. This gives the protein CASSFRQGGVGEQFF.

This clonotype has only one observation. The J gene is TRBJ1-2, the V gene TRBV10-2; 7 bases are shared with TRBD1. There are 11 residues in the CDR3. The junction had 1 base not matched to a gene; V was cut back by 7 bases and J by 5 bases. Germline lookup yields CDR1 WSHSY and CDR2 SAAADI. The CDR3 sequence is CASMGQYGYTF. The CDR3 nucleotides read TGCGCCAGCATGGGACAGTATGGCTACACCTTC.

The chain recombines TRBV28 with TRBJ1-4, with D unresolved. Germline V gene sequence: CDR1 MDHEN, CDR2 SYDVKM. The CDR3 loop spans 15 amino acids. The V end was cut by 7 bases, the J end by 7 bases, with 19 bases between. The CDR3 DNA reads TGTGCCAGCAAAGCCGGCAATGCGGTGTTTGAAAAACTGTTTTTT. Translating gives CASKAGNAVFEKLFF.

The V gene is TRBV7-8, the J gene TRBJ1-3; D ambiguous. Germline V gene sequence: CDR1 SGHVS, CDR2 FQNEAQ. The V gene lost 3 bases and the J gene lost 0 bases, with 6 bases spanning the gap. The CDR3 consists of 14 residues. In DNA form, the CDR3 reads TGTGCCAGCAGCTTCCGGAGCTCTGGAAACACCATATATTTT. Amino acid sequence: CASSFRSSGNTIYF. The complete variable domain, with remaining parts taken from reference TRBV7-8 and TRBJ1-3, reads GAGVSQSPRYKVAKRGQDVALRCDPISGHVSLFWYQQALGQGPEFLTYFQNEAQLDKSGLPSDRFFAERPEGSVSTLKIQRTQQEDSAVYLCASSFRSSGNTIYFGEGSWLTVV.

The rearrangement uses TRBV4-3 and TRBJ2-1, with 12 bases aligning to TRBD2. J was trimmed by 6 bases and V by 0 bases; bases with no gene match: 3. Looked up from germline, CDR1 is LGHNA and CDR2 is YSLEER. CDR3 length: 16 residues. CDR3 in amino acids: CASSQERLAGVNEQFF. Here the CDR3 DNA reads TGCGCCAGCAGCCAAGAGCGACTAGCGGGAGTCAATGAGCAGTTCTTC.

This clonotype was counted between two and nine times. The CDR3 nucleotides are TGTGCCAGCAGTGACAGGGGTGAAGCTTTCTTT. This codes for CASSDRGEAFF. This rearrangement joins TRBV6-2 or TRBV6-3 to TRBJ1-1, with TRBD1 identical over 8 bases. Germline V CDR1 and CDR2: MNHEY, SVGEGT. CDR3 length equals 11 residues. Trimming removed 5 bases from V and 7 bases from J; junction bases left unmatched: 0.

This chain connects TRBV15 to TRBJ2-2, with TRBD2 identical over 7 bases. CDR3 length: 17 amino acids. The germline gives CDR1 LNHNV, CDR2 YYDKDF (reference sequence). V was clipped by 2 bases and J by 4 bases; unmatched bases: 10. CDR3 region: CATSRWAPGGPTGELFF. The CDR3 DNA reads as TGTGCCACCAGCAGATGGGCTCCGGGAGGACCCACCGGGGAGCTGTTTTTT. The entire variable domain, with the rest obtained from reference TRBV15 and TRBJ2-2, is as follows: DAMVIQNPRYQVTQFGKPVTLSCSQTLNHNVMYWYQQKSSQAPKLLFHYYDKDFNNEADTPDNFQSRRPNTSFCFLDIRSPGLGDTAMYLCATSRWAPGGPTGELFFGEGSRLTVL.